The T cell receptor beta chain described here comes from a study of cytomegalovirus exposure and HLA in healthy donors. Primers: 60 Vbeta forward and 13 Jbeta reverse. Some clones are missing from TCRdb's copy, which holds only in-frame ones; the method was immunoSEQ multiplex PCR. This table holds 150,000 or so clones, 65% to 85% found once. From germline, CDR1 is LNHNV and CDR2 YYDKDF (reference sequence). Trimming shortened V by 6 bases and J by 7 bases, and 12 bases separated the two germline ends. The CDR3 consists of 12 residues. The chain has TRBV15 and TRBJ1-2, with D perhaps TRBD1 (5 bases). The material sequenced was PBMCs. The source is a woman aged 40 to 50 in good health and CMV-seropositive. The CDR3 loop is CATSRDFLGYTF. The CDR3 bases are TGTGCCACCAGTCGGGACTTTCTTGGCTACACCTTC.